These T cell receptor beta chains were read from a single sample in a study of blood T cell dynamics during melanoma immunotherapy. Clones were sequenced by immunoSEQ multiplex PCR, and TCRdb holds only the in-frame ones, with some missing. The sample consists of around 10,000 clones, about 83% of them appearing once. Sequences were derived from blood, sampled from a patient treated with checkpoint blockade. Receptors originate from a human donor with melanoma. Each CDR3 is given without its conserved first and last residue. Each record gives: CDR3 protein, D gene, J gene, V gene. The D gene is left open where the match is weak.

CDR3aa: ASSFPLGGVISGEQY
d_gene: TRBD2
j_gene: TRBJ2-5
v_gene: TRBV5-1

CDR3aa: ASSSLDSGRAEAF
d_gene: NA
j_gene: TRBJ1-1
v_gene: TRBV6-6

CDR3aa: AISGGQNEKLF
d_gene: NA
j_gene: TRBJ1-4
v_gene: TRBV10-3

CDR3aa: ASSQDRNTEAF
d_gene: NA
j_gene: TRBJ1-1
v_gene: TRBV7-6

CDR3aa: ASSPGVGSFQPQH
d_gene: NA
j_gene: TRBJ1-5
v_gene: TRBV7-2

CDR3aa: ASSLTLLGVAYEQY
d_gene: NA
j_gene: TRBJ2-7
v_gene: TRBV7-3

CDR3aa: ASSPVNSGNTIY
d_gene: NA
j_gene: TRBJ1-3
v_gene: TRBV5-1

CDR3aa: ASSQGPVGSNYGYT
d_gene: NA
j_gene: TRBJ1-2
v_gene: TRBV4-3

CDR3aa: ASSLRPYNEQF
d_gene: NA
j_gene: TRBJ2-1
v_gene: TRBV27

CDR3aa: ASSPRLAADVNIQY
d_gene: TRBD2
j_gene: TRBJ2-4
v_gene: TRBV4-2

CDR3aa: ASSQTWRRGWDGYT
d_gene: NA
j_gene: TRBJ1-2
v_gene: TRBV4-3

CDR3aa: ASSVDGVTGNTIY
d_gene: NA
j_gene: TRBJ1-3
v_gene: TRBV5-4

CDR3aa: ASSLGQGDYGYT
d_gene: TRBD1
j_gene: TRBJ1-2
v_gene: TRBV11-2

CDR3aa: ASSMTSGDYNEQF
d_gene: TRBD2
j_gene: TRBJ2-1
v_gene: TRBV19

CDR3aa: ASSLSGGARNEQF
d_gene: TRBD2
j_gene: TRBJ2-1
v_gene: TRBV7-2

CDR3aa: ASSLREGGELF
d_gene: TRBD2
j_gene: TRBJ2-2
v_gene: TRBV28

CDR3aa: ASSLGGDRGSRAF
d_gene: TRBD1
j_gene: TRBJ1-1
v_gene: TRBV11-2

CDR3aa: ASSLSNGGAAYEQY
d_gene: NA
j_gene: TRBJ2-7
v_gene: TRBV13

CDR3aa: ASSRIQQSYEQY
d_gene: NA
j_gene: TRBJ2-7
v_gene: TRBV2

CDR3aa: ASSLDPSSHEAF
d_gene: NA
j_gene: TRBJ1-1
v_gene: TRBV7-9

CDR3aa: ASSLAGVVNTEAF
d_gene: NA
j_gene: TRBJ1-1
v_gene: TRBV6-5

CDR3aa: ASSYKPTSWRSEQY
d_gene: NA
j_gene: TRBJ2-7
v_gene: TRBV6-7

CDR3aa: ASSQWGAGARETQY
d_gene: TRBD2
j_gene: TRBJ2-5
v_gene: TRBV14

CDR3aa: ASSKGVLYEQY
d_gene: NA
j_gene: TRBJ2-7
v_gene: TRBV21-1

CDR3aa: ASSFKGGAGLETDTQY
d_gene: NA
j_gene: TRBJ2-3
v_gene: TRBV7-2

CDR3aa: ASSLEGRGSNYGYT
d_gene: NA
j_gene: TRBJ1-2
v_gene: TRBV11-3

CDR3aa: ASSSFRRNTGELF
d_gene: NA
j_gene: TRBJ2-2
v_gene: TRBV7-2

CDR3aa: ASSLTSGGAETQY
d_gene: TRBD2
j_gene: TRBJ2-5
v_gene: TRBV6-5

CDR3aa: ASSSSAGEGYGYT
d_gene: NA
j_gene: TRBJ1-2
v_gene: TRBV7-3

CDR3aa: ASSMVTAYGYT
d_gene: NA
j_gene: TRBJ1-2
v_gene: TRBV19

CDR3aa: ASSATDLPYEQY
d_gene: NA
j_gene: TRBJ2-7
v_gene: TRBV9

CDR3aa: ASSLRGSGGSYNEQF
d_gene: TRBD2
j_gene: TRBJ2-1
v_gene: TRBV11-2

CDR3aa: ASSGGGGGWNTGELF
d_gene: NA
j_gene: TRBJ2-2
v_gene: TRBV6-1

CDR3aa: ASSYYGARTEAF
d_gene: NA
j_gene: TRBJ1-1
v_gene: TRBV6-5

CDR3aa: ASSQDRQGLYEKLF
d_gene: NA
j_gene: TRBJ1-4
v_gene: TRBV4-1

CDR3aa: ASSVAGSGVNTGELF
d_gene: TRBD2
j_gene: TRBJ2-2
v_gene: TRBV9

CDR3aa: ASSQNREGRGKTQY
d_gene: NA
j_gene: TRBJ2-3
v_gene: TRBV4-1

CDR3aa: ASSIAGNTIY
d_gene: NA
j_gene: TRBJ1-3
v_gene: TRBV19

CDR3aa: ASSTTSFREGYGYT
d_gene: NA
j_gene: TRBJ1-2
v_gene: TRBV19

CDR3aa: ASTAWFNQPQH
d_gene: NA
j_gene: TRBJ1-5
v_gene: TRBV2

CDR3aa: ASQPGQAGPQH
d_gene: TRBD1
j_gene: TRBJ1-5
v_gene: TRBV19

CDR3aa: ASSSAGTGDEKLF
d_gene: TRBD1
j_gene: TRBJ1-4
v_gene: TRBV14

CDR3aa: ASSFSRGSRTNYGYT
d_gene: NA
j_gene: TRBJ1-2
v_gene: TRBV7-2

CDR3aa: ASSPGTGNEKLF
d_gene: TRBD1
j_gene: TRBJ1-4
v_gene: TRBV4-1

CDR3aa: ASSLVASAYEQY
d_gene: NA
j_gene: TRBJ2-7
v_gene: TRBV5-1